The source of this T cell receptor beta chain is a study of T cell changes during pregnancy in multiple sclerosis. The repertoire was sequenced with immunoSEQ multiplex PCR; TCRdb's copy has only in-frame clones and lacks some. The data contain around 45,000 clones, around 90% of them singletons. Sequencing used CD4+ T cells from peripheral blood mononuclear cells, obtained in the second trimester of pregnancy. The clonotype was recovered from a female donor in good health, enrolled as a control in a pregnancy study.

The CDR3 is CASSYSGLGAKNIQYF. The CDR3, as DNA: TGTGCCAGCAGTTACTCGGGACTAGGGGCCAAAAACATTCAGTACTTC. This rearrangement joins TRBV6-5 to TRBJ2-4; TRBD2 matches at 8 bases. CDR3 length: 16 residues. V lost 0 bases and J lost 1; bases outside the gene matches: 2. CDR1 and CDR2 from the germline V gene are MNHEY and SVGAGI.